These T cell receptor beta chains were read from a single sample in a study of T cells in Graves' hyperthyroidism and ophthalmopathy. TCRdb reanalysed the multiplex PCR reads using MiXCR and keeps one entry per CDR3 protein. The sample has some 560,000 distinct CDR3 sequences, 14% seen once; the top ten hold approximately 15%. The sample comprised blood. The receptors were gathered from a woman aged 40 to 50 with Graves' hyperthyroidism. CDR3s include the opening cysteine and the closing phenylalanine or tryptophan. A D gene is named only where the DNA matches it firmly. The size field is filled for only some rows; it gives once, few, many or a size class.

d_call,j_call,v_call,clone_size,cdr3_aa,cdr3_nt
-,TRBJ2-7,TRBV7-2,-,CASSLSGANSYEQYF,TGTGCCAGCAGCTTATCGGGGGCCAACTCCTACGAGCAGTACTTC
TRBD2,TRBJ2-5,TRBV28,-,CASIIAGAVETQYF,TGTGCCAGCATTATAGCGGGAGCCGTTGAGACCCAGTACTTC
-,TRBJ2-3,TRBV12-3/TRBV12-4,many,CASSEGTYFTDTQYF,TGTGCCAGCAGTGAGGGGACTTACTTCACAGATACGCAGTATTTT
TRBD1,TRBJ1-5,TRBV7-9,few,CASSVGQDNQPQHF,TGTGCCAGCAGCGTCGGACAGGATAATCAGCCCCAGCATTTT
TRBD2,TRBJ2-5,TRBV4-1,few,CAGSQVLGGRETQYF,TGCGCCGGCAGCCAAGTTCTGGGCGGGAGGGAGACCCAGTACTTC
TRBD2,TRBJ2-3,TRBV20-1,-,CSAITSGVSTDTQYF,TGCAGTGCGATAACTAGCGGAGTTAGCACAGATACGCAGTATTTT
-,TRBJ1-1,TRBV27,many,CASSLGGGITEAFF,TGTGCCAGCAGTTTGGGCGGGGGCATCACTGAAGCTTTCTTT
-,TRBJ1-5,TRBV28,few,CASRPPHQPQHF,TGTGCCAGCAGACCTCCACATCAGCCCCAGCATTTT
-,TRBJ1-1,TRBV2,many,CASSESVEFNTEAFF,TGTGCCAGCAGTGAAAGTGTAGAATTCAACACTGAAGCTTTCTTT
TRBD2,TRBJ2-2,TRBV7-8,many,CASSSDGGARRMSGELFF,TGTGCCAGCAGCTCCGACGGGGGGGCGCGTCGAATGTCCGGGGAGCTGTTTTTT
-,TRBJ1-4,TRBV5-1,many,CASSPRGEKLFF,TGCGCCAGCAGCCCCCGGGGCGAAAAACTGTTTTTT
-,TRBJ2-7,TRBV19,many,CASSVGVGLSYEQYF,TGTGCCAGTAGCGTGGGGGTCGGGCTTTCCTACGAGCAGTACTTC
TRBD1,TRBJ2-2,TRBV24-1,few,CATQRTGANTGELFF,TGTGCCACCCAAAGGACAGGGGCGAACACCGGGGAGCTGTTTTTT
TRBD2,TRBJ2-7,TRBV7-2,many,CASSLAGRSSYEQYF,TGTGCCAGCAGCTTAGCCGGGAGGAGCTCCTACGAGCAGTACTTC
TRBD2,TRBJ2-2,TRBV10-3,few,CAISKGLAGDRTANTGELFF,TGTGCCATCAGCAAAGGACTAGCGGGGGACCGAACCGCGAACACCGGGGAGCTGTTTTTT
-,TRBJ1-6,TRBV20-1,-,CSAFEGAPLHF,TGCAGTGCTTTTGAGGGGGCACCCCTCCACTTT
TRBD1,TRBJ2-7,TRBV6-1,many,CASSEGGTGYEQYF,TGTGCCAGCAGTGAAGGGGGGACAGGCTACGAGCAGTACTTC
-,TRBJ2-7,TRBV29-1,many,CSVEDFKQGEGYEQYF,TGCAGCGTTGAAGATTTCAAACAGGGTGAAGGGTACGAGCAGTACTTC
TRBD2,TRBJ2-5,TRBV20-1,many,CSARDLLTSGKTQETQYF,TGCAGTGCTAGAGATTTGCTCACTAGCGGGAAAACACAAGAGACCCAGTACTTC
-,TRBJ2-2,TRBV20-1,few,CSARDSEGPGELFF,TGCAGTGCTAGAGACAGCGAGGGCCCCGGGGAGCTGTTTTTT
-,TRBJ1-1,TRBV6-6,-,CASSYSPEDEAFF,TGTGCCAGCAGTTACTCCCCGGAGGACGAAGCTTTCTTT
-,TRBJ2-3,TRBV7-2,many,CASSLEVGNRRTDTQYF,TGTGCCAGCAGCTTAGAAGTGGGGAACAGACGAACAGATACGCAGTATTTT
TRBD2,TRBJ2-5,TRBV3-1,many,CASSQERTSGMYQETQYF,TGTGCCAGCAGCCAGGAAAGGACTAGCGGGATGTACCAAGAGACCCAGTACTTC
TRBD2,TRBJ2-3,TRBV6-1,many,CASSSWAGATDTQYF,TGTGCCAGCAGTTCTTGGGCGGGAGCGACAGATACGCAGTATTTT
-,TRBJ1-1,TRBV9,-,CASALVMNTEAFF,TGTGCCAGTGCTTTGGTCATGAACACTGAAGCTTTCTTT
TRBD2,TRBJ2-2,TRBV6-1,-,CATFSGKGMNTGELFF,TGTGCCACCTTTAGCGGGAAGGGGATGAACACCGGGGAGCTGTTTTTT
-,TRBJ2-1,TRBV4-1,-,CASSQADEQFF,TGCGCCAGCAGCCAAGCCGATGAGCAGTTCTTC
TRBD2,TRBJ2-1,TRBV11-2,many,CASSWGLAYNEQFF,TGTGCCAGCAGCTGGGGACTAGCTTACAATGAGCAGTTCTTC
TRBD1,TRBJ1-2,TRBV28,many,CASRYDRGEDTF,TGTGCCAGCAGGTACGACAGGGGAGAAGACACCTTC
TRBD1,TRBJ2-3,TRBV6-1,many,CAAGTGGTDTQYF,TGTGCCGCGGGGACAGGGGGCACAGATACGCAGTATTTT
TRBD1,TRBJ2-7,TRBV5-4,-,CASSLNRDRAYEQYF,TGTGCCAGCAGCTTGAACCGGGACAGGGCCTACGAGCAGTACTTC
TRBD1,TRBJ2-7,TRBV20-1,many,CSARDLTDRVSEQYF,TGCAGTGCTAGAGATCTGACGGACAGGGTGTCCGAGCAGTACTTC
-,TRBJ1-2,TRBV4-1,-,CASSTAGSDYGYTF,TGCGCCAGCAGTACGGCGGGGTCGGACTATGGCTACACCTTC
TRBD1,TRBJ2-2,TRBV9,-,CAGSMAGTDNTGELFF,TGTGCCGGCAGCATGGCCGGGACAGATAACACCGGGGAGCTGTTTTTT
TRBD1,TRBJ2-7,TRBV12-3/TRBV12-4,many,CASSLEQGANEQYF,TGTGCCAGCAGTTTAGAACAGGGGGCTAACGAGCAGTACTTC
-,TRBJ2-5,TRBV13,many,CASSLWGPQETQYF,TGTGCCAGCAGCCTATGGGGACCACAAGAGACCCAGTACTTC
-,TRBJ2-1,TRBV3-1,many,CASSQDWDFSYNEQFF,TGTGCCAGCAGCCAAGATTGGGACTTCTCCTACAATGAGCAGTTCTTC
-,TRBJ2-7,TRBV20-1,many,CSASQIGSYEQYF,TGCAGTGCTTCACAAATAGGGTCCTACGAGCAGTACTTC
-,TRBJ2-3,TRBV27,many,CASKKQGRGTDTQYF,TGTGCCAGCAAAAAACAGGGTCGGGGCACAGATACGCAGTATTTT
-,TRBJ2-3,TRBV18,-,CASSADTHTPDTQYF,TGTGCCAGCTCAGCCGACACCCACACGCCAGATACGCAGTATTTT
TRBD2,TRBJ2-1,TRBV30,few,CAWRLSGKWDEQFF,TGTGCCTGGAGGTTAAGCGGGAAGTGGGATGAGCAGTTCTTC
-,TRBJ1-5,TRBV28,many,CASSPRGGGNQPQHF,TGTGCCAGCAGTCCTCGCGGGGGTGGGAATCAGCCCCAGCATTTT
-,TRBJ2-3,TRBV20-1,many,CSARDRGRFSTDTQYF,TGCAGTGCTAGAGATCGGGGGCGGTTTAGCACAGATACGCAGTATTTT
TRBD1,TRBJ1-1,TRBV19,few,CASSITTGQNTEAFF,TGTGCCAGTAGTATAACGACAGGGCAGAACACTGAAGCTTTCTTT
-,TRBJ2-4,TRBV18,-,CASSPSFRDNLAKNIQYF,TGTGCCAGCTCACCATCTTTTAGGGACAACCTAGCCAAAAACATTCAGTACTTC
-,TRBJ1-2,TRBV3-1,many,CASSHQGNYGYTF,TGTGCCAGCAGCCATCAGGGTAACTATGGCTACACCTTC
TRBD1,TRBJ1-5,TRBV19,few,CASSTGTGGTQPQHF,TGTGCCAGTAGTACCGGGACAGGGGGCACTCAGCCCCAGCATTTT
-,TRBJ2-2,TRBV28,many,CASSLGDRNTGELFF,TGTGCCAGCAGTTTAGGGGACCGCAACACCGGGGAGCTGTTTTTT
TRBD2,TRBJ2-7,TRBV4-1,-,CASSRAAGGAYEQYF,TGCGCCAGCAGCCGGGCCGCGGGGGGGGCCTACGAGCAGTACTTC
-,TRBJ2-7,TRBV7-9,few,CASSPGAREQYF,TGTGCCAGCAGCCCCGGGGCCCGCGAGCAGTACTTC
TRBD2,TRBJ2-1,TRBV11-2,many,CASSQTSGSYNEQFF,TGTGCCAGCAGCCAAACTAGCGGGAGTTACAATGAGCAGTTCTTC